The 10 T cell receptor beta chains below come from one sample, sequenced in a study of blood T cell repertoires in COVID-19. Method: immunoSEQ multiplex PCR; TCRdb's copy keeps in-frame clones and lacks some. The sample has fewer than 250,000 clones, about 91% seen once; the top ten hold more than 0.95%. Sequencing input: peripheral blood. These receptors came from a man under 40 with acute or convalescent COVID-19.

CDR3 in amino acids: CASSPGTGEKLFF. The DNA of the CDR3 is TGTGCCAGCTCACCCGGGACAGGAGAAAAACTGTTTTTT. The rearrangement joins TRBV18 to TRBJ1-4; 8 bases are shared with TRBD1. The J segment lost 8 bases and the V segment lost 3 bases, leaving 2 bases of the junction unmatched. Germline CDR1 is KGHSH and CDR2 is LQKENI. The CDR3 is 13 amino acids.

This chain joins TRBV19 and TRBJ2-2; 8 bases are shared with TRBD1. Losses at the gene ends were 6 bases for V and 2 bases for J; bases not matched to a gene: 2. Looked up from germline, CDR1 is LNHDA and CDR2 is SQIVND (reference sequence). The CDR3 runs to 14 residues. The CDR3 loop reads CASRDRANTGELFF. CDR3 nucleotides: TGTGCCAGTAGGGACAGGGCCAACACCGGGGAGCTGTTTTTT.

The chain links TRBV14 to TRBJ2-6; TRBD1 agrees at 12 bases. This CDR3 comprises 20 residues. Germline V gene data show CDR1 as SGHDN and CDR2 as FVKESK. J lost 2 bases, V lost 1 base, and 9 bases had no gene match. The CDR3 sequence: CASSQGIPGQGATGANVLTF. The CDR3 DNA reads TGTGCCAGCAGCCAAGGAATCCCGGGACAGGGGGCTACTGGGGCCAACGTCCTGACTTTC.

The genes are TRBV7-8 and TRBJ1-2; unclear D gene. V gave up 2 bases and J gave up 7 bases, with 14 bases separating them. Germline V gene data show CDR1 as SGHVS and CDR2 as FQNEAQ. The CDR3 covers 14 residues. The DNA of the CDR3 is TGTGCCAGCAGCTTACATCAGGCCTTGATTGGCTACACCTTC. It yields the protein CASSLHQALIGYTF.

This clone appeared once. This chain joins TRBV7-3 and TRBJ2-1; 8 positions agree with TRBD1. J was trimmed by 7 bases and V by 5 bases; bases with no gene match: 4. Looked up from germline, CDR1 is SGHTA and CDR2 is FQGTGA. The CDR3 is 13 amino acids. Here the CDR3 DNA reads TGTGCCAGCAGCGGGGACAGGCAGAATGAGCAGTTCTTC. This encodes CASSGDRQNEQFF.

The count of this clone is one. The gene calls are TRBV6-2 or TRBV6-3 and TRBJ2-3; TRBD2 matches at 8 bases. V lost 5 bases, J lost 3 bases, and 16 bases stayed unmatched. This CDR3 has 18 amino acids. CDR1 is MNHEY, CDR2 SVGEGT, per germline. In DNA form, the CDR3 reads TGTGCCAGCAGTCCCGTCAAGAGGTATAGCGGGGAAACAGATACGCAGTATTTT. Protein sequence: CASSPVKRYSGETDTQYF.

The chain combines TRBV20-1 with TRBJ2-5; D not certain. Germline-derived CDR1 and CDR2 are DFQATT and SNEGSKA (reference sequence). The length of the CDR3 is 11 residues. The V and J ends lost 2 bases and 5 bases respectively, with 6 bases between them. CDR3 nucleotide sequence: TGCAGTGCTAGATCCCAGGAGACCCAGTACTTC. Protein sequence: CSARSQETQYF.

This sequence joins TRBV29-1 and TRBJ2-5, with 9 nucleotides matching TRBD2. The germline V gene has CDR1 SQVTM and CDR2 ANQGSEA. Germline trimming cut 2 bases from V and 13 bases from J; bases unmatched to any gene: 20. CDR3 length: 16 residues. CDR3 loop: CSVELGTSWLQGGRYF. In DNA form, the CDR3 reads TGCAGCGTTGAACTCGGGACTAGCTGGCTCCAGGGTGGGCGGTACTTC.

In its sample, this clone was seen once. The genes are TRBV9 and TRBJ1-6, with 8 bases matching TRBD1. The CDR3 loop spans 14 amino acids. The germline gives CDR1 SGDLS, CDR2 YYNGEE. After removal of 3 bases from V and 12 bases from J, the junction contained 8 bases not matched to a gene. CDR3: CASSAGQGGLPLHF. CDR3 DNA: TGTGCCAGCAGCGCCGGACAGGGTGGTTTACCCCTCCACTTT.

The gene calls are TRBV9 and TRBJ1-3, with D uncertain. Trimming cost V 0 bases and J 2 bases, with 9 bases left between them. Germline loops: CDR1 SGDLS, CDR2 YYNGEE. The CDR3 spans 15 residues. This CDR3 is CASSVAGAAGNTIYF. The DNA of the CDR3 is TGTGCCAGCAGCGTAGCGGGTGCGGCTGGAAACACCATATATTTT.